The 32 T cell receptor beta chains given below trace back to one sample, sequenced in a study of cytomegalovirus exposure and HLA in healthy donors. It was with 60 Vbeta and 13 Jbeta primers that the PCR ran. Libraries were prepared by immunoSEQ multiplex PCR; TCRdb keeps only in-frame clonotypes and omits some of them. This table has about 61,000 clones, more than 70% appearing once. The material sequenced was PBMCs. The receptor source for this set is a man aged 50 to 60 in good health and CMV-seropositive.

This clone was seen more than once but under ten times. The chain uses TRBV25-1 and TRBJ2-7; D remains unclear. Germline CDR1 and CDR2: MGHDK and SYGVNS. The CDR3 length is 12 residues. The ends were cut back, 2 bases at V and 5 bases at J, with 7 bases in the middle. This CDR3 reads CASSEGLNEQYF. The CDR3 DNA follows: TGTGCCAGCAGTGAAGGGCTCAACGAGCAGTACTTC.

The V and J genes are TRBV5-1 and TRBJ2-1; the D gene is possibly TRBD1 (5 bases). Germline V lookup: CDR1 SGHRS, CDR2 YFSETQ. CDR3 length: 14 residues. V lost 2 bases and J lost 2, with 8 bases in between. The CDR3 loop reads CASSFDSTYNEQFF. The CDR3 DNA is TGCGCCAGCAGCTTCGACAGTACCTACAATGAGCAGTTCTTC.

V is TRBV7-9 and J is TRBJ2-1; D might be TRBD2 (5 bases). The germline V gene encodes CDR1 SEHNR and CDR2 FQNEAQ (reference sequence). The CDR3 spans 15 residues. Trimming left V 5 bases short and J 10 bases short, with 21 bases between. Written as DNA, the CDR3 is TGTGCCAGCAGCCGGGGTACGGGGAGAATAGGCGAGCAGTTCTTC. Translation: CASSRGTGRIGEQFF.

The chain has TRBV27 and TRBJ2-1; 7 nucleotides match TRBD2. From germline, CDR1 is MNHEY and CDR2 SMNVEV (reference sequence). With V trimmed by 5 bases and J by 0 bases, 7 bases remained unmatched. The CDR3 runs to 16 residues. Written as DNA, the CDR3 is TGTGCCAGCAGTCCCCGACTAGCCAGCTCCTACAATGAGCAGTTCTTC. Amino acids: CASSPRLASSYNEQFF.

This clone was seen just once. Written as DNA, the CDR3 is TGTGCCAGCAGTCTGACTAGCGGGAGGGGGACCCAGTACTTC. This codes for CASSLTSGRGTQYF. The chain joins TRBV28 to TRBJ2-5; 14 positions match TRBD2. With V trimmed by 5 bases and J by 7 bases, 3 bases remained unmatched. The CDR3 loop spans 14 amino acids. Germline lookup yields CDR1 MDHEN and CDR2 SYDVKM. Using reference TRBV28 and TRBJ2-5 for the parts outside the CDR3, the full variable domain is DVKVTQSSRYLVKRTGEKVFLECVQDMDHENMFWYRQDPGLGLRLIYFSYDVKMKEKGDIPEGYSVSREKKERFSLILESASTNQTSMYLCASSLTSGRGTQYFGPGTRLLVL.

This sequence joins TRBV6-1 and TRBJ2-7; tentative D call: TRBD2 (5 bases). CDR3 length: 15 residues. Germline CDR1 and CDR2: MNHNS and SASEGT. With 7 bases removed from V and 4 bases from J, the gap between germline ends came to 20 bases. The DNA for the CDR3 is TGTGCCAGCACTTGGACTGGGCTATCCAATTACGAGCAGTACTTC. It specifies CASTWTGLSNYEQYF.

The chain links TRBV9 to TRBJ1-1, with 7 nucleotides matching TRBD1. The CDR3 is 15 residues long. V lost 2 bases to trimming and J lost 1 base; unmatched junction nucleotides: 5. Per germline, CDR1 SGDLS and CDR2 YYNGEE. The CDR3 nucleotides read TGTGCCAGCAGCGTGACGACAGGGACGAACACTGAAGCTTTCTTT. Protein: CASSVTTGTNTEAFF. The full variable domain, its missing parts supplied by reference TRBV9 and TRBJ1-1, is DSGVTQTPKHLITATGQRVTLRCSPRSGDLSVYWYQQSLDQGLQFLIQYYNGEERAKGNILERFSAQQFPDLHSELNLSSLELGDSALYFCASSVTTGTNTEAFFGQGTRLTVV.

This clone came up a few times. At one end, the junction sequence differs from germline, possibly due to a read error. The gene calls are TRBV10-3 and TRBJ2-7; 8 positions match TRBD2. The V gene's germline CDR1 is ENHRY and CDR2 SYGVKD. The length of the CDR3 is 11 residues. The CDR3 coding sequence is TGTGCCATCAGTGAGTCGGGGACTAGTATGTTC. It translates to CAISESGTSMF.

This chain uses TRBV28 with TRBJ2-5, with 8 bases matching TRBD1. CDR3 length equals 15 residues. Germline V gene data show CDR1 as MDHEN and CDR2 as SYDVKM. After removal of 3 bases from V and 1 base from J, the junction contained 4 bases not matched to a gene. In DNA form, the CDR3 reads TGTGCCAGCAGTTTCTCCGGGACAGGCCAAGAGACCCAGTACTTC. Amino acid sequence: CASSFSGTGQETQYF.

This clone has a handful of counts. This chain joins TRBV27 and TRBJ1-2; TRBD1 is a possible D gene (6 bases). V was trimmed by 5 bases and J by 0 bases, leaving 13 bases between them. There are 15 residues in the CDR3. From germline, CDR1 is MNHEY and CDR2 SMNVEV (reference sequence). The CDR3 loop reads CASSLGQPANYGYTF. As DNA, the CDR3 is TGTGCCAGCAGTCTTGGACAGCCAGCTAACTATGGCTACACCTTC.

The V gene is TRBV7-3, the J gene TRBJ2-7; D is possibly TRBD2 (7 bases). Germline V lookup: CDR1 SGHTA, CDR2 FQGTGA. The CDR3 contains 13 residues. V shed 1 base and J shed 7 bases, with 11 bases lying between them. DNA for the CDR3: TGTGCCAGCAGCTTAATGCGGGGGCAGGAGCAGTACTTC. Protein sequence: CASSLMRGQEQYF.

The rearrangement links TRBV5-1 to TRBJ2-7; 10 nucleotides align to TRBD1. V lost 3 bases, J lost 4 bases, and 4 bases stayed unmatched. The CDR3 is 14 residues long. From germline, CDR1 is SGHRS and CDR2 YFSETQ. CDR3: CASSSGTGEYEQYF. The CDR3 DNA reads as TGCGCCAGCAGCTCCGGGACAGGGGAGTACGAGCAGTACTTC.

The chain employs TRBV6-5 and TRBJ1-1, with 7 bases matching TRBD1. Germline V CDR1 and CDR2: MNHEY, SVGAGI. Losses at the gene ends were 8 bases for V and 0 bases for J; bases not matched to a gene: 3. The CDR3 consists of 13 residues. CDR3 amino acids: CASAGQVNTEAFF. The CDR3, as DNA: TGTGCCAGCGCCGGACAGGTGAACACTGAAGCTTTCTTT.

The chain joins TRBV6-5 to TRBJ1-2; D is unclear. The CDR3 spans 13 residues. The V gene lost 2 bases and the J gene lost 5 bases, with 9 bases spanning the gap. Germline values: CDR1 MNHEY, CDR2 SVGAGI. The CDR3 sequence is CASSYGQVYGYTF. The CDR3 DNA is TGTGCCAGCAGTTACGGGCAGGTTTATGGCTACACCTTC.

This chain joins TRBV2 and TRBJ2-2, with 7 bases matching TRBD1. The germline V gene has CDR1 SNHLY and CDR2 FYNNEI. The CDR3 is 15 residues long. Trimming cost V 10 bases and J 0 bases; bases outside gene matches: 8. CDR3 nucleotide sequence: TGTGCCACCAAGGGGGCGGTCGCGAACACCGGGGAGCTGTTTTTT. Its translation: CATKGAVANTGELFF.

The chain uses TRBV2 and TRBJ2-7; 11 bases line up with TRBD2. Germline CDR1 and CDR2: SNHLY and FYNNEI. V trimming: 7 bases; J trimming: 2 bases; junction bases outside the gene matches: 7. The CDR3 sequence is 15 residues long. The CDR3 sequence is CASTVAGGPPYEQYF. The CDR3 bases are TGTGCCAGCACCGTAGCGGGAGGGCCACCCTACGAGCAGTACTTC.

This chain links TRBV27 with TRBJ2-4, with TRBD1 matching 7 bases. This CDR3 is 17 amino acids long. The V gene end was trimmed by 3 bases and the J gene end by 4 bases; junction bases not matched to a gene: 12. CDR1 MNHEY and CDR2 SMNVEV come from the germline V gene (reference sequence). CDR3 in amino acids: CASSFGKGARGKNIQYF. CDR3 in DNA: TGTGCCAGCAGTTTCGGTAAGGGGGCTAGAGGGAAAAACATTCAGTACTTC.

About this clone: Sequence at one end of the junction differs from germline and may be a read error. The chain employs TRBV7-2 and TRBJ2-1; 9 positions match TRBD2. The CDR3 consists of 17 residues. Germline CDR1 is SGHTA and CDR2 is FQGNSA. CDR3: CVSSRRGAGGQADEQFF. The DNA for the CDR3 is TGTGTCAGCAGCCGAAGGGGGGCGGGAGGGCAGGCCGATGAGCAGTTCTTC.

The genes are TRBV23-1 and TRBJ1-4; a weak D match, TRBD1 (5 bases). TRBV23-1 has ORF status, its function being uncertain. The CDR3 runs 16 residues. Trimming pared 1 base from V and 6 bases from J, leaving 15 bases between. Here the CDR3 reads CASSQCTDMGYEKLFF. Here the CDR3 DNA reads TGCGCCAGCAGTCAATGCACGGACATGGGGTATGAAAAACTGTTTTTT.

This clone showed up just a few times. CDR3 sequence: CASSAQRSSYNEQFF. The CDR3 DNA follows: TGTGCCAGCAGCGCCCAGCGGAGCTCCTACAATGAGCAGTTCTTC. The V gene is TRBV11-2, the J gene TRBJ2-1; the D gene is possibly TRBD2 (5 bases). The CDR3 extends over 15 amino acids. The germline V and J ends were trimmed by 5 bases and 0 bases, with 11 bases remaining between them. The germline V gene encodes CDR1 SGHAT and CDR2 FQNNGV.

The count of this clone is one. The V call is TRBV6-5, the J call TRBJ1-6; TRBD1 matches 9 bases. Unmatched junction bases numbered 10, after V lost 8 bases and J lost 8 bases. CDR1 and CDR2 (germline): MNHEY, SVGAGI. CDR3 length: 15 residues. The CDR3 loop reads CASGGTDRGDSPLHF. CDR3 nucleotide sequence: TGTGCCAGCGGGGGCACGGACAGGGGCGATTCACCCCTCCACTTT.

The sample holds one count of this clone. V and J are TRBV19 and TRBJ2-5; possible D gene TRBD2, 5 bases. The DNA matches TRBJ2-7 better at its end, which makes the J call doubtful. Germline values: CDR1 LNHDA, CDR2 SQIVND (reference sequence). This CDR3 is built from 13 residues. The CDR3 sequence is CASKGGPAYEQYF. In DNA form, the CDR3 reads TGTGCCAGTAAGGGCGGGCCGGCCTACGAGCAGTACTTC.

This sequence joins TRBV10-3 and TRBJ2-7; tentative D call: TRBD1 (6 bases). CDR3 length: 14 residues. V was trimmed by 10 bases and J by 1 base, leaving 17 bases between them. CDR1 and CDR2 (germline): ENHRY, SYGVKD. This CDR3 reads CATSIRDTSYEQYF. CDR3 DNA: TGTGCCACGTCAATCCGGGACACTTCCTACGAGCAGTACTTC.

The chain uses TRBV11-3 and TRBJ2-2, with 7 bases matching TRBD2. The CDR3 loop spans 17 amino acids. V lost 5 bases, J lost 3 bases, and 12 bases stayed unmatched. The germline V gene has CDR1 SGHNT and CDR2 YENEEA. The CDR3 sequence is CASSPPGGRVDTGELFF. As DNA, the CDR3 is TGTGCCAGCAGCCCTCCGGGAGGACGAGTTGACACCGGGGAGCTGTTTTTT.

As for this clone: Sequence at one end of the junction differs from germline and may be a read error. The rearrangement uses TRBV7-9 and TRBJ2-3; the D gene is possibly TRBD2 (5 bases). The CDR3 length is 16 residues. Germline CDR1 and CDR2: SEHNR and FQNEAQ (reference sequence). The CDR3 protein is CSSSLRSLASTDTQYF. The DNA of the CDR3 is TGTTCCAGCAGCTTAAGGAGTCTAGCAAGCACAGATACGCAGTATTTT.

The gene calls are TRBV18 and TRBJ1-1, with TRBD1 identical over 7 bases. The junction had 1 base not matched to a gene; V was cut back by 3 bases and J by 3 bases. Per the germline V gene, CDR1 is KGHSH and CDR2 is LQKENI. The CDR3 spans 13 residues. The CDR3 region is CASSPDRDTEAFF. The CDR3 DNA reads as TGTGCCAGCTCACCTGACAGGGACACTGAAGCTTTCTTT.

The rearrangement links TRBV5-4 to TRBJ2-5; TRBD1 matches at 8 bases. The J call may be mistaken, given a closer DNA end match to TRBJ2-7. Germline lookup yields CDR1 SGHNT and CDR2 YYREEE (reference sequence). The CDR3 runs to 13 residues. DNA for the CDR3: TGTGCCAGCAGCGTGGGACAGGCCTACGAGCAGTACTTC. As protein: CASSVGQAYEQYF.

J is TRBJ1-5 and V is TRBV6-1; TRBD1 matches 9 bases. This CDR3 contains 13 residues. The ends lost 6 bases at V and 5 bases at J; junction bases unmatched: 2. Germline V gene sequence: CDR1 MNHNS, CDR2 SASEGT. Here the CDR3 DNA reads TGTGCCAGCAGCCGGGACAGGGATCAGCCCCAGCATTTT. Translation gives CASSRDRDQPQHF.

This clone turned up a few times. This rearrangement joins TRBV7-9 to TRBJ2-7; D ambiguous. Germline lookup yields CDR1 SEHNR and CDR2 FQNEAQ (reference sequence). Trimming left V 7 bases short and J 2 bases short, with 15 bases between. The CDR3 is made up of 14 amino acids. CDR3 DNA sequence: TGTGCCAGCACCTCCGACTTGTCCCCCTACGAGCAGTACTTC. Translation: CASTSDLSPYEQYF.

This clone was observed a single time. Germline is not matched at one junction end, which may reflect a read error. The rearrangement joins TRBV7-9 to TRBJ1-3, with 7 bases matching TRBD1. The length of the CDR3 is 15 residues. CDR1 is SEHNR, CDR2 FQNEAQ, per germline (reference sequence). CDR3 loop: CSSSPGTETGNTIYF. CDR3 DNA: TGTTCCAGCAGCCCCGGGACAGAAACTGGAAACACCATATATTTT.

The gene calls are TRBV5-4 and TRBJ2-2; 8 bases match TRBD2. The CDR3 has 14 amino acids. The germline gives CDR1 SGHNT, CDR2 YYREEE (reference sequence). The ends lost 5 bases at V and 4 bases at J; junction bases unmatched: 4. The CDR3 loop reads CASSRGGSTGELFF. In DNA, the CDR3 is TGTGCCAGCAGTCGGGGGGGCTCCACCGGGGAGCTGTTTTTT.

This rearrangement joins TRBV5-1 to TRBJ2-7; 7 bases match TRBD1. CDR1 is SGHRS and CDR2 is YFSETQ in the germline V gene. The V and J ends lost 4 bases and 3 bases, in that order; junction bases with no gene match: 7. The CDR3 contains 14 residues. The CDR3 nucleotides read TGCGCCAGCAGCCCGAGACAGGGAAGCTACGAGCAGTACTTC. Translated, it gives CASSPRQGSYEQYF.